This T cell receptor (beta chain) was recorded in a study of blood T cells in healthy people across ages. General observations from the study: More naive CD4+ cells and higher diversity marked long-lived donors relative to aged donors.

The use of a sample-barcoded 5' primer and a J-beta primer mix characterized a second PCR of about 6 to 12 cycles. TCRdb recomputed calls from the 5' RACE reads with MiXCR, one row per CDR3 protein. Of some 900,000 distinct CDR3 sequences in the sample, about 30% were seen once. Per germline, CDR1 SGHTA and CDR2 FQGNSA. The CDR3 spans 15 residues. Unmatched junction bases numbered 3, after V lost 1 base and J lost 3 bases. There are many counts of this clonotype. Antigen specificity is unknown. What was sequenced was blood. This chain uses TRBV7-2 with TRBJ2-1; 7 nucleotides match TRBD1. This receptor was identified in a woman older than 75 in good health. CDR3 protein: CASSLVRTGYNEQFF. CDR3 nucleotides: TGTGCCAGCAGCTTAGTGAGGACAGGCTACAATGAGCAGTTCTTC.